One and the same sample provided the 29 T cell receptor beta chains below, sequenced in a study of blood T cells in healthy people across ages (dated by TCRdb to 2014 to 2015). The receptor library was made with 5' RACE. Sequencing used an Illumina HiSeq 2500. The second PCR ran for about 6 to 11 cycles and used a J-beta primer mix along with a sample-barcoded 5' primer. In-frame beta chains were kept once TCRdb had trimmed the public reads at Q25 with fastp and called clones with MiXCR. Each entry merges the rows of one CDR3 protein and shows their most common DNA and genes. For this sample the table gives about 690,000 distinct CDR3 sequences, of which 40% to 50% were detected only once. The ten biggest clones cover around 30% of the sample. Specimen: blood. The receptors here all came from an elderly man in good health.

The chain is built from TRBV27 and TRBJ1-2; D uncertain. V dropped 1 base and J dropped 2 bases, with 11 bases sitting between them. The germline gives CDR1 MNHEY, CDR2 SMNVEV (reference sequence). This CDR3 is 15 amino acids long. The CDR3 region has the DNA TGTGCCAGCAGTTTATATGGCGGGAGAAACTATGGCTACACCTTC. Amino acid sequence: CASSLYGGRNYGYTF.

The chain has TRBV3-1 and TRBJ2-6, with D unresolved. Germline lookup yields CDR1 LGHDT and CDR2 YNNKEL (reference sequence). V was shortened by 1 base and J by 0 bases, with 7 bases between the two germline ends. This CDR3 has 16 amino acids. CDR3 loop: CASSQGPGSGANVLTF. Written as DNA, the CDR3 is TGTGCCAGCAGCCAAGGACCTGGCTCTGGGGCCAACGTCCTGACTTTC.

At least ten counts were recorded for this clonotype. V usage is TRBV10-2 and J usage is TRBJ2-5; D unclear. Trimming took 4 bases from V and 8 from J, leaving 2 bases between them. Germline values: CDR1 WSHSY, CDR2 SAAADI. The CDR3 runs 9 residues. CDR3 residues: CASSGTQYF. DNA of the CDR3: TGCGCCAGCAGTGGAACCCAGTACTTC.

CDR3 in amino acids: CASSEQGENIQYF. CDR3 in DNA: TGTGCCAGCAGTGAACAGGGGGAAAACATTCAGTACTTC. The chain couples TRBV6-1 to TRBJ2-4; TRBD1 matches 7 bases. Germline lookup yields CDR1 MNHNS and CDR2 SASEGT. The J segment lost 5 bases and the V segment lost 2 bases, leaving 0 bases of the junction unmatched. This CDR3 comprises 13 residues.

This clonotype appeared a few times. The V call is TRBV12-5, the J call TRBJ1-1; the match to TRBD1 covers 11 bases. V lost 10 bases to trimming and J lost 2 bases; unmatched junction nucleotides: 6. This CDR3 spans 14 amino acids. The germline gives CDR1 LGHNT, CDR2 FRNRAP. The CDR3 DNA reads as TGTGCTAACCAAGGACAGGGGGCAAACACTGAAGCTTTCTTT. Encoded protein: CANQGQGANTEAFF.

The V gene is TRBV6-2 or TRBV6-3, the J gene TRBJ1-1; TRBD1 aligns across 8 bases. The ends lost 5 bases at V and 4 bases at J; junction bases unmatched: 3. This CDR3 contains 13 residues. Germline CDR1 MNHEY, CDR2 SVGEGT. In nucleotides, the CDR3 is TGTGCCAGCAGTCAGGGGGCAGCCACTGAAGCTTTCTTT. Translated: CASSQGAATEAFF.

This chain links TRBV29-1 with TRBJ2-1; TRBD2 matches at 10 bases. The J call may be faulty, since TRBJ2-7 better matches the DNA end. The CDR3 is 13 residues long. Germline CDR1 is SQVTM and CDR2 is ANQGSEA. The CDR3 region has the DNA TGCAGCGTAGATAGCGGGAGGTACAATGAGCAGTACTTC. Its protein product is CSVDSGRYNEQYF.

The chain carries TRBV20-1 and TRBJ2-7; D is perhaps TRBD1 or TRBD2 (7 bases each). Germline CDR1 is DFQATT and CDR2 is SNEGSKA (reference sequence). V shed 3 bases and J shed 5 bases, with 20 bases lying between them. The CDR3 runs to 15 residues. This CDR3 is CSASGGGTGVDEQYF. For the CDR3, the DNA is TGCAGTGCTAGTGGGGGGGGAACAGGGGTTGACGAGCAGTACTTC.

This chain connects TRBV7-2 to TRBJ2-1, with D perhaps TRBD2 (5 bases). The germline V gene has CDR1 SGHTA and CDR2 FQGNSA. Trimming removed 5 bases at V and 9 bases at J, with 17 bases between. The CDR3 consists of 14 residues. CDR3 residues: CASSLGLSITEQFF. The CDR3 DNA sequence: TGTGCCAGCAGCCTCGGACTTAGTATCACTGAGCAGTTCTTC.

The gene calls are TRBV12-3 or TRBV12-4 and TRBJ1-6; D is undetermined. The CDR3 contains 12 residues. With 3 bases removed from V and 13 bases from J, the gap between germline ends came to 10 bases. CDR3 in amino acids: CASSFSRWPLHF. CDR3 sequence (DNA): TGTGCCAGCAGTTTTTCACGATGGCCCCTCCACTTT.

This clonotype was seen many times. The chain has TRBV29-1 and TRBJ2-7; D is undetermined. The CDR3 contains 11 residues. Trimming stripped 6 bases from V and 5 bases from J, with 11 bases between. CDR1 and CDR2 from the germline V gene are SQVTM and ANQGSEA. The CDR3 here is CSVRQVNEQYF. CDR3 bases: TGCAGCGTGCGTCAGGTCAACGAGCAGTACTTC.

This clonotype was recorded a few times. J is TRBJ1-1 and V is TRBV7-6; TRBD1 is a possible D gene (5 bases). The CDR3 consists of 15 residues. Germline CDR1 reads SGHVS; CDR2 reads FNYEAQ. The V end was cut by 5 bases, the J end by 2 bases, with 15 bases between. The CDR3 nucleotides are TGTGCCAGCAGCATCTTCCGACAGACCAACACTGAAGCTTTCTTT. This translates into CASSIFRQTNTEAFF.

The chain uses TRBV20-1 and TRBJ2-5, with 8 bases matching TRBD2. The end of the DNA aligns better with TRBJ2-7, so the J call may be wrong. Germline-derived CDR1 and CDR2 are DFQATT and SNEGSKA (reference sequence). The CDR3 is 17 amino acids. The CDR3 DNA reads TGCAGTGCTGGCATCCTGGCTAGCGGGCCAATCTCTGCCGAGCAGTACTTC. Translated: CSAGILASGPISAEQYF.

J is TRBJ2-3 and V is TRBV20-1; D is undetermined. The CDR3 totals 12 residues. CDR1 DFQATT and CDR2 SNEGSKA come from the germline V gene (reference sequence). V was cut by 6 bases and J by 0 bases, with 7 bases left in between. The CDR3 loop is CSAHLSTDTQYF. The DNA for the CDR3 is TGCAGTGCGCACCTTAGCACAGATACGCAGTATTTT.

The chain has TRBV12-3 or TRBV12-4 and TRBJ2-4, with a possible D match to TRBD1 (5 bases). The V and J ends lost 6 bases and 10 bases respectively, with 16 bases between them. The CDR3 totals 13 residues. The CDR3 protein is CASSPLGVWIQYF. CDR3 DNA: TGTGCCAGCAGCCCGCTAGGGGTGTGGATTCAGTACTTC.

On this clonotype itself: A much larger clone is a single base away; this may be a read error. The rearrangement joins TRBV6-1 to TRBJ2-5; possible D gene TRBD2, 6 bases. This CDR3 has 13 amino acids. From germline, CDR1 is MNHNS and CDR2 SASEGT. Trimming cost V 6 bases and J 11 bases, with 19 bases left between them. CDR3 loop: CASSGRTTGEQYF. In DNA form, the CDR3 reads TGTGCCAGCAGCGGACGGACTACGGGGGAGCAGTACTTC.

The J gene is TRBJ2-7, the V gene TRBV24-1; 7 bases fit TRBD1. With 5 bases clipped from V and 7 bases from J, the junction kept 10 bases outside the gene matches. The CDR3 runs 14 residues. Per the germline V gene, CDR1 is KGHDR and CDR2 is SFDVKD. The CDR3: CATSGTGVPKEQYF. The CDR3 nucleotides read TGTGCCACCAGTGGAACAGGGGTGCCCAAGGAGCAGTACTTC.

This clonotype has just a few counts. The rearrangement uses TRBV7-2 and TRBJ1-2; D gene unclear. This CDR3 region has 14 residues. Trimming removed 2 bases from V and 3 bases from J, with 10 bases in between. Germline CDR1 and CDR2: SGHTA and FQGNSA. Here the CDR3 reads CASSLLDGYYGYTF. The CDR3 DNA is TGTGCCAGCAGCTTACTCGACGGATACTATGGCTACACCTTC.

The chain recombines TRBV6-2 or TRBV6-3 with TRBJ2-1, with 8 bases fitting TRBD1. The germline CDR1 and CDR2 sequences are MNHEY and SVGEGT. V was pared by 4 bases and J by 7 bases, with 9 bases of the junction left unmatched. The CDR3 runs 15 residues. CDR3 sequence reads: CASSFTGGRSNEQFF. The CDR3 DNA follows: TGTGCCAGCAGTTTTACAGGGGGACGGAGTAATGAGCAGTTCTTC.

This clonotype has only a few counts. J is TRBJ2-3 and V is TRBV15; 9 bases align to TRBD2. The CDR3 has 17 amino acids. The trim removed 1 base at V and 2 bases at J, leaving 7 bases unmatched. CDR1 and CDR2 from the germline V gene are LNHNV and YYDKDF (reference sequence). The CDR3 nucleotides are TGTGCCACCAGCAGAGGATTAGCGGGAGTTAACACAGATACGCAGTATTTT. Protein sequence: CATSRGLAGVNTDTQYF.

This clonotype was picked up a small number of times. The CDR3 region is CASSLFYNEQFF. CDR3 DNA sequence: TGTGCCAGCAGTCTGTTCTACAATGAGCAGTTCTTC. The chain is built from TRBV6-2 or TRBV6-3 and TRBJ2-1; no clear D gene. The V gene's germline CDR1 is MNHEY and CDR2 SVGEGT. The germline V and J ends were trimmed by 5 bases and 3 bases, with 5 bases remaining between them. CDR3 length equals 12 residues.

The chain has TRBV25-1 and TRBJ2-1, with a possible D match to TRBD2 (6 bases). Germline V gene lookup returns CDR1 MGHDK and CDR2 SYGVNS. Trimming left V 10 bases short and J 10 bases short, with 11 bases between. This CDR3 has 10 amino acids. The CDR3 region is CATGGGEQFF. The CDR3 DNA is TGTGCCACTGGAGGAGGGGAGCAGTTCTTC.

This chain links TRBV20-1 with TRBJ2-3, with TRBD1 identical over 7 bases. The V gene's germline CDR1 is DFQATT and CDR2 SNEGSKA (reference sequence). The CDR3 has 14 amino acids. V dropped 2 bases and J dropped 3; count of bases not matched to a gene: 5. CDR3 in DNA: TGCAGTGCTAGAACGAGGGGGCGGACAGATACGCAGTATTTT. It is translated as CSARTRGRTDTQYF.

The sample holds a few counts of this clonotype. The chain combines TRBV5-1 with TRBJ1-5; D gene ambiguous. Trimming cost V 4 bases and J 0 bases, with 8 bases left between them. CDR3 length: 14 residues. CDR1 and CDR2 from the germline V gene are SGHRS and YFSETQ. The CDR3 protein is CASSMDGSNQPQHF. The CDR3 region has the DNA TGCGCCAGCAGCATGGACGGTAGCAATCAGCCCCAGCATTTT.

The chain employs TRBV20-1 and TRBJ2-2; D is possibly TRBD1 (7 bases). The germline CDR1 and CDR2 sequences are DFQATT and SNEGSKA (reference sequence). V was trimmed by 0 bases and J by 0 bases, leaving 11 bases between them. The CDR3 spans 16 residues. For the CDR3, the DNA is TGCAGTGCTAGAGATGGCAGGGGGGCGAACACCGGGGAGCTGTTTTTT. It encodes CSARDGRGANTGELFF.

This clonotype has just a few counts. This sequence joins TRBV7-2 and TRBJ2-5, with unresolved D. This CDR3 is 18 amino acids long. Looked up from germline, CDR1 is SGHTA and CDR2 is FQGNSA. V lost 2 bases to trimming and J lost 3 bases, with 22 bases between them. The DNA for the CDR3 is TGTGCCAGCAGCTTATTTCGGGCGCCGGGTAGTTTGGAAGAGACCCAGTACTTC. Protein sequence: CASSLFRAPGSLEETQYF. Filled out from reference TRBV7-2 and TRBJ2-5, the complete variable domain reads GAGVSQSPSNKVTEKGKDVELRCDPISGHTALYWYRQSLGQGLEFLIYFQGNSAPDKSGLPSDRFSAERTGGSVSTLTIQRTQQEDSAVYLCASSLFRAPGSLEETQYFGPGTRLLVL.

The V gene is TRBV14, the J gene TRBJ2-5; TRBD1 matches at 10 bases. The V gene's germline CDR1 is SGHDN and CDR2 FVKESK. The CDR3 has 15 amino acids. The trim removed 4 bases at V and 1 base at J, leaving 3 bases unmatched. The CDR3 loop reads CASSLDRGAQETQYF. The CDR3 nucleotides read TGTGCCAGCAGCCTGGACAGGGGGGCCCAAGAGACCCAGTACTTC.

This clonotype was seen a handful of times. The chain is built from TRBV27 and TRBJ1-4; no clear D. The length of the CDR3 is 15 residues. CDR1 MNHEY and CDR2 SMNVEV come from the germline V gene (reference sequence). V gave up 6 bases and J gave up 5 bases, with 16 bases separating them. DNA for the CDR3: TGTGCCAGCAGGCTTAACGGTCGCGGCAATGAAAAACTGTTTTTT. It yields the protein CASRLNGRGNEKLFF.

The rearrangement uses TRBV9 and TRBJ1-5; D uncertain. The germline CDR1 and CDR2 sequences are SGDLS and YYNGEE. Trimming stripped 0 bases from V and 5 bases from J, with 12 bases between. The CDR3 is 15 residues long. This chain's CDR3 is CASSVGAVGDQPQHF. DNA of the CDR3: TGTGCCAGCAGCGTAGGAGCAGTTGGTGATCAGCCCCAGCATTTT.